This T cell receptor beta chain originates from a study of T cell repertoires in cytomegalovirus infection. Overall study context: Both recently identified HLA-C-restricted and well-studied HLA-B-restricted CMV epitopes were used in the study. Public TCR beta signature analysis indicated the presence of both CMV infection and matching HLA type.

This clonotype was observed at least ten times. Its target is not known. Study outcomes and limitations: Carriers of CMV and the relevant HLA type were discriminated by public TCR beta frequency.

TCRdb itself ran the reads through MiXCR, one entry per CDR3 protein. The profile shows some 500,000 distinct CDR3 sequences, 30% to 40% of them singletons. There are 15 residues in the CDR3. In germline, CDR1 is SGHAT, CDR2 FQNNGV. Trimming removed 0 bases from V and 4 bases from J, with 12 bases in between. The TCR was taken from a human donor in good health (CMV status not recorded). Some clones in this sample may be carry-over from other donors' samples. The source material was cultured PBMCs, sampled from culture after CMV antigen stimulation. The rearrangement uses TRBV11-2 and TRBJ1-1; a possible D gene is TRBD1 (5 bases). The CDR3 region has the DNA TGTGCCAGCAGCTTAGAACCCCCAGGGCGCACTGAAGCTTTCTTT. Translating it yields CASSLEPPGRTEAFF.